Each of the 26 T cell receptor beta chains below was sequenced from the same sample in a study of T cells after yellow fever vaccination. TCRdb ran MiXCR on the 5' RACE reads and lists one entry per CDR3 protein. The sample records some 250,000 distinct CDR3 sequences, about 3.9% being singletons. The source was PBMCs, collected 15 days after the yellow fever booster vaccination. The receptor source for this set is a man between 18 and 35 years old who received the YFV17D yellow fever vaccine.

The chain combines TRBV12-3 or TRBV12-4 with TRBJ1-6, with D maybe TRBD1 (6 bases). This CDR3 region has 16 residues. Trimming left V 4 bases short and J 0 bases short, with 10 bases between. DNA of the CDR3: TGTGCCAGCAGTTGGGGGGCGAGCTCCTATAATTCACCCCTCCACTTT. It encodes CASSWGASSYNSPLHF.

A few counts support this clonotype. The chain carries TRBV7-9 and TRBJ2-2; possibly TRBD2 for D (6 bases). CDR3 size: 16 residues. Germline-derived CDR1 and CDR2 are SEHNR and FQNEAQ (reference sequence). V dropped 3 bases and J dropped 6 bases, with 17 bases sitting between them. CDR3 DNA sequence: TGTGCCAGCAGCTTTGGGGGTTCCGGGACTCCCGGGGAGCTGTTTTTT. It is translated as CASSFGGSGTPGELFF.

The DNA of the CDR3 is TGTGCCAGCAGTCTCCCGACAGGCTATAATTCACCCCTCCACTTT. Encoded protein: CASSLPTGYNSPLHF. This rearrangement joins TRBV6-6 to TRBJ1-6, with D possibly TRBD1 on 6 matching bases. Germline values: CDR1 MNHNY, CDR2 SVGAGI (reference sequence). Deletions cut 5 bases from V and 3 bases from J, with 11 bases between. The CDR3 has 15 amino acids.

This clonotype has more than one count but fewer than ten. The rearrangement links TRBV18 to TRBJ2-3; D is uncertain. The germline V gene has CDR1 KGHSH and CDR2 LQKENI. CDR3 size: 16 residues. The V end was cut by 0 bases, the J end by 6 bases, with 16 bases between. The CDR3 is CASSPPNGQASDTQYF. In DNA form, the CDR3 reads TGTGCCAGCTCACCACCGAACGGGCAGGCCTCTGATACGCAGTATTTT. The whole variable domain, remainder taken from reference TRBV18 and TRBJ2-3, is NAGVMQNPRHLVRRRGQEARLRCSPMKGHSHVYWYRQLPEEGLKFMVYLQKENIIDESGMPKERFSAEFPKEGPSILRIQQVVRGDSAAYFCASSPPNGQASDTQYFGPGTRLTVL.

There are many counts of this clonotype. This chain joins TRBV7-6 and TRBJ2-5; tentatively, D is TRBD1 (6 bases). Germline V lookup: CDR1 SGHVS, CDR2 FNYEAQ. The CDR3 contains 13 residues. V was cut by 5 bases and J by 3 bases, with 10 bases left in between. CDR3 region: CASSRGLKETQYF. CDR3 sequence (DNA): TGTGCCAGCAGCAGGGGGTTAAAAGAGACCCAGTACTTC.

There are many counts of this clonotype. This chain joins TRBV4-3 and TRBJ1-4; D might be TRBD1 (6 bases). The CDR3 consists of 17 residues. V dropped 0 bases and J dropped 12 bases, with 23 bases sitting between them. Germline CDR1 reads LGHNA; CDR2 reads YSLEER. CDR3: CASSQDRGGVPTLELFF. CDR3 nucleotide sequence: TGCGCCAGCAGCCAAGATAGGGGGGGGGTCCCAACGTTGGAACTGTTTTTT.

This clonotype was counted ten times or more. The CDR3 DNA reads as TGTGCCAGCAGCTTAAGGGGCGAGGGAATGGATGAGCAGTTCTTC. Translation: CASSLRGEGMDEQFF. The V and J genes are TRBV7-3 and TRBJ2-1; perhaps D is TRBD1 or TRBD2 (5 bases each). The CDR3 contains 15 residues. V lost 1 base, J lost 8 bases, and 15 bases lay in between. CDR1 and CDR2 (germline): SGHTA, FQGTGA.

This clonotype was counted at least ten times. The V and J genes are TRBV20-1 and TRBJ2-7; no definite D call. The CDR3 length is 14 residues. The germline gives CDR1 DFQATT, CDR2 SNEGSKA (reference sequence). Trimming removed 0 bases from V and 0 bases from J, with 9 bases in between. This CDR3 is CSARDPGSSYEQYF. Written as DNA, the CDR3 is TGCAGTGCTAGAGATCCAGGTAGCTCCTACGAGCAGTACTTC.

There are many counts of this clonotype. The CDR3, as DNA: TGCGCCAGCAGTGAGAGGACAGGGGGCACCGGGGAGCTGTTTTTT. Translated: CASSERTGGTGELFF. This chain links TRBV5-1 with TRBJ2-2; 10 bases are a match to TRBD1. CDR1 SGHRS and CDR2 YFSETQ come from the germline V gene. This CDR3 spans 15 amino acids. Unmatched junction bases numbered 5, after V lost 5 bases and J lost 4 bases.

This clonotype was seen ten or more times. The CDR3 reads CASSVTGSSYNEQFF. The CDR3, as DNA: TGTGCCAGCAGTGTAACAGGGAGCTCCTACAATGAGCAGTTCTTC. The rearrangement uses TRBV12-3 or TRBV12-4 and TRBJ2-1; D may be TRBD1 (6 bases). V lost 5 bases and J 0 bases, leaving 11 bases between the germline ends. The CDR3 sequence is 15 residues long.

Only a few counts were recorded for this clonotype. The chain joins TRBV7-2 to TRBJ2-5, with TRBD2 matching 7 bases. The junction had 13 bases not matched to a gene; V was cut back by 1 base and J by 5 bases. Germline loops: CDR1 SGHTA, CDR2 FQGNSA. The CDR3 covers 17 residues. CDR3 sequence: CASSLGGASGAGETQYF. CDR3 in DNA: TGTGCCAGCAGCTTAGGCGGGGCTAGCGGCGCGGGGGAGACCCAGTACTTC. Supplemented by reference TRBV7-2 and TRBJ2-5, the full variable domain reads GAGVSQSPSNKVTEKGKDVELRCDPISGHTALYWYRQSLGQGLEFLIYFQGNSAPDKSGLPSDRFSAERTGGSVSTLTIQRTQQEDSAVYLCASSLGGASGAGETQYFGPGTRLLVL.

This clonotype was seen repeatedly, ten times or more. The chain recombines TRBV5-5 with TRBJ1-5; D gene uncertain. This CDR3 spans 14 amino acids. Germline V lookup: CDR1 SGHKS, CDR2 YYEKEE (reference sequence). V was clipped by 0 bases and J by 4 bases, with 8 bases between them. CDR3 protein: CASSLGYGNQPQHF. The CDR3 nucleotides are TGTGCCAGCAGCTTGGGGTACGGGAATCAGCCCCAGCATTTT.

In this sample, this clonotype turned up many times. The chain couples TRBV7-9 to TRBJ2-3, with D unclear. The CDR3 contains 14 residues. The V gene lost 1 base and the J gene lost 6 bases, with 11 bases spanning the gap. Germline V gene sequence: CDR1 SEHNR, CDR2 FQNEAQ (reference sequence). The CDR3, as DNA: TGTGCCAGCAGCTTAGTGGGATCCGATGATACGCAGTATTTT. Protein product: CASSLVGSDDTQYF.

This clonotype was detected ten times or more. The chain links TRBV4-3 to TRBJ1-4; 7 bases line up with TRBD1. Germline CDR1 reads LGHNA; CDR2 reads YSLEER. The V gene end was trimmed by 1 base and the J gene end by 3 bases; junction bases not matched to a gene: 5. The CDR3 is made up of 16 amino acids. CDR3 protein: CASSQGPGQANEKLFF. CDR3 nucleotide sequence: TGCGCCAGCAGCCAAGGACCAGGACAGGCTAATGAAAAACTGTTTTTT.

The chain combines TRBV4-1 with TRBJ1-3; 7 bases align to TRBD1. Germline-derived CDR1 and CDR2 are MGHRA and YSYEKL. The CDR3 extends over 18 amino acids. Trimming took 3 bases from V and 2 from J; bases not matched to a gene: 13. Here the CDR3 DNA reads TGCGCCAGCAGCCACGGAGGGACAGCCACGTCCCCTGGAAACACCATATATTTT. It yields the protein CASSHGGTATSPGNTIYF.

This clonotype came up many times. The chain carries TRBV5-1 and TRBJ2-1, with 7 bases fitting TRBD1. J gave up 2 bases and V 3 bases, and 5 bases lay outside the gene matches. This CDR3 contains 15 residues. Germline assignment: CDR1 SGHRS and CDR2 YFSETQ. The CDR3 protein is CASSSQGWAYNEQFF. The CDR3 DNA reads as TGCGCCAGCAGCTCACAGGGGTGGGCCTACAATGAGCAGTTCTTC.

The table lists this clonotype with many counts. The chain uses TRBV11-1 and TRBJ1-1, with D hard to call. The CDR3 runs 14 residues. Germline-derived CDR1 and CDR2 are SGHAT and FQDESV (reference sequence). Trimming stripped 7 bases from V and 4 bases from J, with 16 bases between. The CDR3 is CASTQVGIGTEAFF. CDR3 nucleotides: TGTGCCAGCACCCAGGTAGGGATCGGCACTGAAGCTTTCTTT. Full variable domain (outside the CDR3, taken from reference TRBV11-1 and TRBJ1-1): EAEVAQSPRYKITEKSQAVAFWCDPISGHATLYWYRQILGQGPELLVQFQDESVVDDSQLPKDRFSAERLKGVDSTLKIQPAELGDSAMYLCASTQVGIGTEAFFGQGTRLTVV.

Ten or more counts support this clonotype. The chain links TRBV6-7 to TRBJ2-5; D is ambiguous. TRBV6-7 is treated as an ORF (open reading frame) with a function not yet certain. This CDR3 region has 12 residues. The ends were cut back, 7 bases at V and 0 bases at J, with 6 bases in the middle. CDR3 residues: CASTAYQETQYF. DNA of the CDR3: TGTGCCAGCACCGCCTACCAAGAGACCCAGTACTTC.

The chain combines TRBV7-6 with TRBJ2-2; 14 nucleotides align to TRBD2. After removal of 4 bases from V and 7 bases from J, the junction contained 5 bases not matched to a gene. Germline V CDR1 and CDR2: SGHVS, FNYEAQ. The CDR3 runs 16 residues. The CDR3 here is CASSSFGLAGGGELFF. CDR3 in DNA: TGTGCCAGCAGCTCCTTCGGACTAGCGGGGGGCGGGGAGCTGTTTTTT.

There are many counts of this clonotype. Written as DNA, the CDR3 is TGTGCCAGCTCACCACGGCTAGCTTTAGGACGGTACGAGCAGTACTTC. Translating gives CASSPRLALGRYEQYF. The rearrangement links TRBV18 to TRBJ2-7; perhaps TRBD2 as D (5 bases). V was trimmed by 1 base and J by 4 bases, leaving 17 bases between them. This CDR3 has 16 amino acids. CDR1 and CDR2 from the germline V gene are KGHSH and LQKENI.

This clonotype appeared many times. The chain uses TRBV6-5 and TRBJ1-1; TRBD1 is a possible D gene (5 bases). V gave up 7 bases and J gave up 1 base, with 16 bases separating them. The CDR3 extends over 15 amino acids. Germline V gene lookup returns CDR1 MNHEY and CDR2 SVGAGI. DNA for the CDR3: TGTGCCAGCACCCAAGGGAGGGACGGGAACACTGAAGCTTTCTTT. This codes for CASTQGRDGNTEAFF.

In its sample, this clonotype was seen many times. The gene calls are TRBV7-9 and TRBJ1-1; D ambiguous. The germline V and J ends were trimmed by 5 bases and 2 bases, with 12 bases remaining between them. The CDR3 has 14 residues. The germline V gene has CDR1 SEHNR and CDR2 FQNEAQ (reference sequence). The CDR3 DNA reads TGTGCCAGCAGCCCCCGCAACATCAACACTGAAGCTTTCTTT. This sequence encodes CASSPRNINTEAFF.

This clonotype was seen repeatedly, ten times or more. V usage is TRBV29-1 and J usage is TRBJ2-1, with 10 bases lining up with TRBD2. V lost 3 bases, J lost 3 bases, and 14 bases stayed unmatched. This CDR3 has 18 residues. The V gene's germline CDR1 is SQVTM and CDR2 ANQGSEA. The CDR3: CSVEGLAGAAGLYNEQFF. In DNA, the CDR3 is TGCAGCGTTGAGGGCCTAGCGGGGGCCGCTGGGCTCTACAATGAGCAGTTCTTC.

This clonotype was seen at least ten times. The CDR3, as DNA: TGCAGCGCCCTCGACAGGGCAGAAGCTTTCTTT. Its translation is CSALDRAEAFF. This chain links TRBV29-1 with TRBJ1-1; 7 bases line up with TRBD1. V lost 7 bases and J lost 8; bases outside the gene matches: 7. The CDR3 is 11 amino acids. Looked up from germline, CDR1 is SQVTM and CDR2 is ANQGSEA.

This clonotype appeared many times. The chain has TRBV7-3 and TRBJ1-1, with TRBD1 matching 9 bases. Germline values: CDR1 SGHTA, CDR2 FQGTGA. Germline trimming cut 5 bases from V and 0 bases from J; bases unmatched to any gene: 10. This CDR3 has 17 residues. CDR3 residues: CASSSWDRDLMNTEAFF. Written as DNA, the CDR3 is TGTGCCAGCAGCAGCTGGGACAGGGACCTAATGAACACTGAAGCTTTCTTT.

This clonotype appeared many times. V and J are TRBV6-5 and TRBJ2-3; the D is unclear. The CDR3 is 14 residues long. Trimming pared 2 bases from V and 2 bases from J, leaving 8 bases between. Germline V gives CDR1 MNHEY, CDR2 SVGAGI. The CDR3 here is CASSYVGVTDTQYF. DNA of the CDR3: TGTGCCAGCAGTTACGTCGGCGTCACAGATACGCAGTATTTT.